This TCR beta chain was captured by sequencing in a study of human CD8 memory T cell subsets. The study's findings and limits: Estimation with Chao1 suggested higher diversity among stem-like memory T cells relative to precursor exhausted T cells.

Total CD8+ T cells underwent enrichment via negative magnetic separation. TCR beta was sequenced from UMI-tagged 5' RACE libraries. Per the original methods: Clonotype content per TCR beta library ranged between 3,000 and 18,000 functional CDR3 beta clonotypes. TCRdb ran MiXCR on the 5' RACE reads and lists one entry per CDR3 protein. It is TCRdb's table, rather than the study itself, that gives the V and J calls and clone size. The sample consists of about 7,300 distinct CDR3 sequences, roughly 3.9% of them appearing once. This clonotype was picked up many times. As yet, its antigen is unknown. The germline V and J ends were trimmed by 1 base and 6 bases, with 10 bases remaining between them. The CDR3 sequence is 14 residues long. Germline V lookup: CDR1 MNHEY, CDR2 SVGEGT.

The sequenced sample consisted of CD8+ T cells from PBMCs. The sequence was obtained from a human donor in good health. The rearrangement links TRBV6-2 or TRBV6-3 to TRBJ2-1, with D perhaps given as TRBD1 or TRBD2 (5 bases each). The CDR3 spells CASSYLGDPNEQFF. For the CDR3, the DNA is TGTGCCAGCAGTTACTTAGGGGACCCCAATGAGCAGTTCTTC.